This T cell receptor beta chain was identified in a study of blood T cell repertoires in COVID-19 (dated by TCRdb to 2018 to 2020). Turning to the overall study: The collaborator samples originated in the United States, Italy and Spain and spanned the acute and convalescent phases of COVID-19. The material from the prospective study consisted of cDNA or gDNA derived from T cells, B-cell-depleted T cells, or PBMCs. The dataset comprised deeply sampled blood TCRbeta repertoires from subjects exposed to, actively infected with, or recovered from COVID-19. A freely available public database, intended as a resource for researchers studying the immune response to SARS-CoV-2, is where the repertoires were released. Samples came from the ongoing ImmuneRACE study (first 160 participants) plus 1,254 subjects from 6 global collaborators. A de-identified subject ID, COVID-19 status, age in years and sex were almost always included in the sample metadata. Where available, HLA class I and class II types were obtained from metadata supplied by the sample provider rather than from assay-based typing.

TCRbeta CDR3 regions were amplified from genomic DNA by means of the immunoSEQ Assay, a bias-controlled multiplex PCR. The original pipeline was this. Within the assay, amplification of reference gene primers was used to estimate how many nucleated cells each sample contained. To quantify the absolute abundance of each unique TCRbeta CDR3 rearrangement, sequence reads were collapsed and filtered. For each sample, productive Simpson clonality was calculated as the square root of Simpson's diversity index over productive rearrangements. As stored in TCRdb, this immuneACCESS dataset retains in-frame rearrangements with V and J assigned. A fraction of the clones does not appear; measured against another copy, unresolved V genes explain less than half of the discrepancy, and the remainder lacks a known reason. Clone size and the V and J calls come from that table; the DNA yielded D and trimming. The sample table lists fewer than 150,000 clones, approximately 80% of them with a count of one. The biggest ten clones account for 2% to 3% of the sample.

What the authors observed across the whole study: The amount of clinical and demographic metadata varied by source and participant and was provided uncurated.

Each collaborating institution followed its own protocols to collect whole blood in K2EDTA tubes. For TCRbeta analysis, collaborators shipped samples as frozen whole blood, isolated PBMCs, or DNA extracted from either of those sample types. Relative to germline, V is 4 bases shorter and J is 3 bases shorter, with 16 bases between their ends. The CDR3 numbers 16 residues from cysteine through phenylalanine. Only the CDR3 portion is preserved as DNA: 48 bases, with reading frame beginning at the first base. CDR1 and CDR2 (SGHRS, YFSETQ) derive from the germline V gene. Of note for this clone: What antigen it recognizes has not been identified. Base qualities were left out, and no much larger clone turns up one base away.

Recombination joined TRBV5-1 with TRBJ1-4; too little of a D gene remains to name it. The receptor's source is a man aged 50-59 years with acute or convalescent COVID-19. What was sequenced was peripheral blood. The encoded CDR3 is CASSVGSGYANEKLFF. The nucleotides are TGCGCCAGCAGCGTTGGGTCGGGGTACGCTAATGAAAAACTGTTTTTT. Beyond the CDR3, the reference TRBV5-1 and TRBJ1-4 genes provide the residues; the full variable domain reads: KAGVTQTPRYLIKTRGQQVTLSCSPISGHRSVSWYQQTPGQGLQFLFEYFSETQRNKGNFPGRFSGRQFSNSRSEMNVSTLELGDSALYLCASSVGSGYANEKLFFGSGTQLSVL.